This T cell receptor beta chain was captured in a study of control samples from healthy donors and cancer patients. Method: immunoSEQ multiplex PCR; TCRdb's copy keeps in-frame clones and lacks some. The sample has some 40,000 clones, about four fifths seen once; the top ten hold approximately 21%. Germline CDR1 is MNHEY and CDR2 is SVGAGI. The CDR3 is 14 amino acids. The J segment lost 5 bases and the V segment lost 6 bases, leaving 7 bases of the junction unmatched. The clonotype comes from a woman aged 60 to 75 with lung cancer. The sequenced material came from PBMCs. The chain links TRBV6-5 to TRBJ2-4; 7 bases fit TRBD1. CDR3 nucleotides: TGTGCCAGCAGGTCGACAGGGCCCCAAAACATTCAGTACTTC. Translating gives CASRSTGPQNIQYF.